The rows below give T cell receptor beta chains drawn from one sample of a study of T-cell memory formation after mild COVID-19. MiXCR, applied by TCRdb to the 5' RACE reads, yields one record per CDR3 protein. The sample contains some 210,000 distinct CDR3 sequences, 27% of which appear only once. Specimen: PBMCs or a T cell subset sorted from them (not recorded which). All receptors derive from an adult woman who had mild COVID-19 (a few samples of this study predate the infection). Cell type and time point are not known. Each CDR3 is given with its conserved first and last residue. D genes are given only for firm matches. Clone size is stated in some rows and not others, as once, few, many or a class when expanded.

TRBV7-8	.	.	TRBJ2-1	CASSLGPDNEQFF	TGTGCCAGCAGCTTAGGGCCGGACAATGAGCAGTTCTTC
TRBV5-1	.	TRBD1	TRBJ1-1	CASSLRTGNTEAFF	TGCGCCAGCAGCTTGAGGACAGGGAACACTGAAGCTTTCTTT
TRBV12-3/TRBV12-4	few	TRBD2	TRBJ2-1	CASNSGGSYNEQFF	TGTGCCAGCAATAGCGGGGGGTCTTACAATGAGCAGTTCTTC
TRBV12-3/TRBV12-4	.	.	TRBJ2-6	CASSLPALIAGANVLTF	TGTGCCAGCAGTTTACCGGCCCTTATTGCTGGGGCCAACGTCCTGACTTTC
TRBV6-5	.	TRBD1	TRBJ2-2	CASSHSGPRTGSPGELFF	TGTGCCAGCAGTCATTCGGGGCCCAGGACAGGGTCCCCCGGGGAGCTGTTTTTT
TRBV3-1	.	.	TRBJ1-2	CASSRRQGYGYTF	TGTGCCAGCAGCCGGAGGCAGGGCTATGGCTACACCTTC
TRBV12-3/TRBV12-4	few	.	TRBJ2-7	CASSSPPGRGSYEQYF	TGTGCCAGCAGCTCCCCCCCGGGACGGGGCTCCTACGAGCAGTACTTC
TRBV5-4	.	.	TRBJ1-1	CASSSGPGRREDTEAFF	TGTGCCAGCAGCTCCGGTCCGGGGAGGAGAGAGGACACTGAAGCTTTCTTT
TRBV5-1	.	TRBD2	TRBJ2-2	CASSRGTTAFTGELFF	TGCGCCAGCAGCCGCGGGACTACCGCGTTCACCGGGGAGCTGTTTTTT
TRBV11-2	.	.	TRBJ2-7	CASSPWAYEQYF	TGTGCCAGCAGCCCCTGGGCATACGAGCAGTACTTC